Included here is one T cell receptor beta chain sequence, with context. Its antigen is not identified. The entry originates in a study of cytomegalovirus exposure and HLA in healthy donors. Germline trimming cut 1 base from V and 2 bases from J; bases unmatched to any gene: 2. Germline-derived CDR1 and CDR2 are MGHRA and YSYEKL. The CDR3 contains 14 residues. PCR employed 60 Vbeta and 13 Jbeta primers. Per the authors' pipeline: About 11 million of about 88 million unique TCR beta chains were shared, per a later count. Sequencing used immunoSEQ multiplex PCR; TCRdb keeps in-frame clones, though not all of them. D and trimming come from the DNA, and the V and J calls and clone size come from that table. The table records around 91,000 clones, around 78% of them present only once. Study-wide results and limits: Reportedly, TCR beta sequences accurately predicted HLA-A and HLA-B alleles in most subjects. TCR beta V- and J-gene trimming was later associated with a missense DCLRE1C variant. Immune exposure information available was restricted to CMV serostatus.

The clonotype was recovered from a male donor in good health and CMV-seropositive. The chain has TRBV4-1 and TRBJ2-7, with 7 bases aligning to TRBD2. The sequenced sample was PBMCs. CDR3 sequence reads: CASSQAGGTYEQYF. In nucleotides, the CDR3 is TGCGCCAGCAGCCAAGCGGGGGGAACCTACGAGCAGTACTTC.